A single sample gave rise to the 2 T cell receptor beta chains below, sequenced in a study of T-cell reconstitution after alpha-beta-depleted transplantation in children. Molecular barcoding with unique molecular identifiers was used for the TCRbeta library. TCRdb called the PCR reads again in MiXCR, with one record for every CDR3 protein. The sample contains roughly 490,000 distinct CDR3 sequences, approximately 10% of which appear only once. The sample here was PBMCs, mostly from graft donor cells, taken 180 days after TCRalphabeta/CD19-depleted stem cell transplant. The source of these receptors is a female patient aged 2-9 years who had a stem cell transplant for aplastic anemia, so the T cells may come from the graft donor.

In this sample, this clonotype turned up many times. This chain uses TRBV20-1 with TRBJ2-7, with TRBD1 as a possible D gene (6 bases). This CDR3 region has 15 residues. Between the trimmed V and J ends, which lost 7 bases and 2 bases, there was a span of 21 bases. Germline assignment: CDR1 DFQATT and CDR2 SNEGSKA (reference sequence). CDR3 in DNA: TGCAGTGTTCGCAATCCGACAGGAGCTCCCTACGAGCAGTACTTC. Amino acid sequence: CSVRNPTGAPYEQYF.

This clonotype was seen a few times. The chain couples TRBV10-3 to TRBJ2-7, with TRBD2 identical over 13 bases. The trim removed 3 bases at V and 3 bases at J, leaving 2 bases unmatched. Germline values: CDR1 ENHRY, CDR2 SYGVKD. There are 15 residues in the CDR3. CDR3 sequence: CAISERTSGSYEQYV. The CDR3 coding sequence is TGTGCCATCAGTGAAAGGACTAGCGGGAGCTACGAGCAGTACGTC.